Listed here is a single T cell receptor beta chain. This clonotype was observed many times. The target of this receptor is not known. No base qualities exist here, and no much larger clone lies one base off it. TCR beta CDR3 regions were amplified from RNA transcripts. The first round of RT-PCR for the TCR CDR3 was performed with the HTBI primer set and the Qiagen OneStep RT-PCR kit. Libraries were constructed in a second round of multiplex PCR, after which size selection and purification were carried out. Sequencing of the libraries was done on an Illumina HiSeq2000 using paired-end 100 bp reads. Per the original workflow: SOAPnuke was used to process the raw data, removing reads that contained adapters or uncalled bases, had a mean Phred below 15, or lacked an exact match to the constant primer or identifier. COPE v1.2.5 was used to merge high-quality paired reads, and clonotypes were defined as unique nucleotide sequences. Clonotypes were aligned to IMGT TRBV, TRBD and TRBJ reference segments using MiTCR v1.1. The analysis was restricted to V-J combinations with a frequency above 0.0001, which together covered about 99% of the repertoires. The TCS score was defined as F50 (clonal expansion) divided by E x V (chaos), with BLOSUM62-based TCRdist calculated between CDR3 peptides within each V-J. Welch's t-statistics and random forest reduced roughly 530 V-J features to roughly 13, which were used in a naive Bayes classifier (R e1071). TCRdb trimmed the raw reads at Q25, called clones with MiXCR and kept productive beta chains. Under each unique CDR3 protein, matching rows form one entry showing the most common genes and DNA. It is TCRdb's table, rather than the study itself, that gives the V and J calls and clone size. The sample table shows 300,000 to 500,000 distinct CDR3 sequences, and around 15% are seen once. The ten largest clones take up 25% to 30% of the sample.

The sample comes from a study of T cells in Graves' hyperthyroidism and ophthalmopathy (dated by TCRdb to the late 2010s). Describing the broader study: Peripheral blood was sampled at the time of initial diagnosis, prior to any treatment. The 100 discovery patients were divided at random into training and test sets in a 7:3 ratio. Thyroid tissue and blood T-cell repertoires from several Graves' hyperthyroidism patients were also compared in the study. Prospective prediction of ophthalmopathy was tested in an independent validation cohort consisting of 18 hyperthyroidism patients and 17 patients who later progressed to ophthalmopathy. After blood sampling, hyperthyroidism patients were treated with methimazole at a starting dose of 30 mg daily, and ophthalmopathy patients were treated with high-dose intravenous methylprednisolone. A discovery cohort of around 100 patients, about 43 with Graves' ophthalmopathy and 55 to 60 with stable Graves' hyperthyroidism, was used to find distinguishing TCR V-J signatures. According to the paper, TCR Vbeta CDR3 sequencing was carried out on some 130 peripheral blood samples, which came from 40 to 45 ophthalmopathy, roughly 75 hyperthyroidism and approximately 17 progressor patients. Results and caveats for the whole study, not just this receptor: Sample size was not statistically predetermined, and investigators were not blinded to group allocation. In validation, the model predicted progression to ophthalmopathy with just under 71% sensitivity and around 72% specificity, a median of around six months before onset. In cross-validation, a model built on a 13 V-J signature told ophthalmopathy apart from stable hyperthyroidism with just under 90% sensitivity and about 81% specificity, and in testing the same model reached 80%/75%. Most expanded thyroid clonotypes (frequency above 0.001) were also found in blood, which suggests that blood repertoires may mirror thyroid immune responses.

In the ophthalmopathy patients, disease was moderately to severely active, with a Clinical Activity Score of 3 or more, a NOSPECS grade of 4 or more, and a duration of less than 3 months. Exclusion was applied to patients with uncontrolled infections, other autoimmune diseases, pregnancy or lactation. Diagnoses relied on clinical symptoms, serum thyroxine and TRAb, thyroid ultrasound and orbital computed tomography. PBMCs were isolated from about 10 ml of fresh peripheral blood by Ficoll-Paque density gradient centrifugation. Total RNA was extracted using Trizol reagent, and RNA quality was assessed on an Agilent 2100 Bioanalyzer. The CDR3 holds 14 amino acids from the cysteine to the phenylalanine. Just the 42-base CDR3 DNA is kept, in frame starting at base 1. The germline V gene specifies SGHRS as CDR1 and YFSETQ as CDR2. Trimming removed 1 base from V and 6 bases from J, leaving 12 bases between the germline ends.

This sequence was found in a man aged 45-65 years with Graves' ophthalmopathy. Sample: blood. The chain links TRBV5-1 with TRBJ2-3, with the D gene call left open. The nucleotide sequence reads as follows: TGCGCCAGCAGCTTGTCGGTGGCCGTCGATACGCAGTATTTT. Its amino acids are CASSLSVAVDTQYF.